This T cell receptor (beta chain) is drawn from a study of human T cells and chemical hapten exposure. Study summary: 2% DPC applied to a roughly 2 cm by roughly 2 cm arm area sensitized donors.

The time point is: pre-sensitization, week 0. As for treatment: therapeutic diphenylcyclopropenone sensitization with weekly scalp DPC. This clonotype was picked up a small number of times. Trimming removed 2 bases from V and 9 bases from J, with 11 bases in between. CDR1 and CDR2 (germline): SGHTA, FQGTGA. The CDR3 runs to 13 residues. MiXCR was run by TCRdb on the RACE reads, yielding one entry per CDR3 protein. The repertoire holds roughly 380,000 distinct CDR3 sequences, 4.5% to 5.5% seen once, with 2.5% to 3% in the top ten. The chain combines TRBV7-3 with TRBJ2-1, with D hard to call. The TCR comes from a woman aged 50 to 60 with alopecia areata. Some clones in this sample may be carry-over from other donors' samples. Sequenced material: whole blood, taken in connection with sensitization to the hapten diphenylcyclopropenone (DPC). This CDR3 is CASSLLLGSEQFF. CDR3 coding DNA: TGTGCCAGCAGCTTATTGCTGGGTAGTGAGCAGTTCTTC.